These T cell receptor beta chains were read from a single sample in a study of vaccination effects on CD4 cells after COVID-19. For these receptors, no antigen is known. Generated by immunoSEQ multiplex PCR, the TCRdb table keeps only in-frame clones and is missing some. Found here are fewer than 80,000 clones, around 70% of them singletons; the top ten hold roughly 1.6%. The sample in question was CD4+ T cells from PBMCs cultured with HCoV-229E spike peptides, obtained after COVID-19 vaccination. The receptor set was obtained from a human donor who received a COVID-19 vaccine. The CDR3 runs from the conserved cysteine through the conserved F or W. The D gene is left open where the match is weak. Not all rows give a size; the values are once, few, many and, for expanded clones, a class.

length	size	V	J	D	CDR3	DNA
13	.	TRBV2	TRBJ2-5	TRBD2	CASSTSDAETQYF	TGTGCCAGCAGCACTAGCGACGCCGAGACCCAGTACTTC
14	.	TRBV7-9	TRBJ1-2	TRBD1	CASSLGDSGEGYTF	TGTGCCAGCAGCTTAGGGGACAGCGGGGAGGGCTACACCTTC
14	.	TRBV15	TRBJ1-2	.	CATSRERRLYGYTF	TGTGCCACCAGCAGAGAACGGCGGCTCTATGGCTACACCTTC
13	once	TRBV3-1/TRBV3-2	TRBJ2-1	.	CASSQVPVNEQFF	TGTGCCAGCAGCCAAGTCCCCGTCAATGAGCAGTTCTTC
13	.	TRBV6-1	TRBJ1-2	.	CASSEVVGDGYTF	TGTGCCAGCAGTGAAGTTGTAGGGGATGGCTACACCTTC
21	.	TRBV4-2	TRBJ2-1	TRBD2	CASSRVGLAGDDFSSYNEQFF	TGTGCCAGCAGCCGCGTGGGACTAGCGGGGGACGATTTTAGCTCCTACAATGAGCAGTTCTTC
15	.	TRBV7-2	TRBJ2-5	TRBD2	CASSLPTSGEETQYF	TGTGCCAGCAGCCTACCGACTAGCGGAGAAGAGACCCAGTACTTC
14	.	TRBV6-1	TRBJ1-5	.	CASSEAGANQPQHF	TGTGCCAGCAGTGAAGCGGGGGCAAATCAGCCCCAGCATTTT
15	.	TRBV6-5	TRBJ2-1	TRBD1	CASSYPGTGINEQFF	TGTGCCAGCAGTTACCCTGGGACAGGGATAAATGAGCAGTTCTTC
18	few	TRBV28	TRBJ1-5	TRBD1	CASSLWGTGSNSNQPQHF	TGTGCCAGCAGTTTATGGGGGACAGGGTCGAATAGCAATCAGCCCCAGCATTTT
13	.	TRBV7-2	TRBJ1-5	.	CASSAGAFQPQHF	TGTGCCAGCAGCGCCGGGGCGTTTCAGCCCCAGCATTTT
12	.	TRBV7-9	TRBJ1-2	.	CASSRDYYGYTF	TGTGCCAGCAGCCGGGACTACTATGGCTACACCTTC
14	few	TRBV2	TRBJ1-5	.	CASRWNNGNQPQHF	TGTGCCAGCCGCTGGAACAACGGCAATCAGCCCCAGCATTTT
13	.	TRBV12-3/TRBV12-4	TRBJ2-2	.	CASTRQVAGELFF	TGTGCCAGCACACGACAGGTAGCCGGGGAGCTGTTTTTT
15	.	TRBV6-5	TRBJ1-5	.	CASRLQGQSNQPQHF	TGTGCCAGCAGGCTACAGGGTCAAAGCAATCAGCCCCAGCATTTT
13	.	TRBV5-4	TRBJ2-5	.	CASSLRGEETQYF	TGTGCCAGCAGCTTGCGGGGCGAAGAGACCCAGTACTTC
14	.	TRBV5-5	TRBJ2-5	.	CASSLAALGETQYF	TGTGCCAGCAGCTTGGCGGCCCTCGGAGAGACCCAGTACTTC
17	few	TRBV21-1	TRBJ1-1	.	CASSPEQGVWCYTEAFF	TGTGCCAGCAGCCCGGAACAGGGGGTATGGTGTTACACTGAAGCTTTCTTT
13	once	TRBV10-2	TRBJ1-6	.	CASSEGSDSPLHF	TGCGCCAGCAGTGAGGGGTCGGATTCACCCCTCCACTTT
16	.	TRBV5-1	TRBJ2-2	TRBD1	CASSSEGTGGTGELFF	TGCGCCAGCAGCTCTGAAGGGACAGGGGGAACCGGGGAGCTGTTTTTT
19	.	TRBV19	TRBJ1-6	.	CASSTTGHVISSYNSPLHF	TGTGCCAGTAGTACCACGGGACACGTCATTAGCTCCTATAATTCACCCCTCCACTTT
18	once	TRBV14	TRBJ2-2	.	CASSQDYPAGANTGELFF	TGTGCCAGCAGCCAAGATTACCCGGCAGGTGCGAACACCGGGGAGCTGTTTTTT
16	.	TRBV7-8	TRBJ2-3	.	CASSFRGAGVIDTQYF	TGTGCCAGCAGCTTTCGCGGGGCTGGCGTGATAGATACGCAGTATTTT
13	once	TRBV19	TRBJ2-5	.	CASTRSRGETQYF	TGTGCCAGTACCCGTTCGCGGGGAGAGACCCAGTACTTC
15	.	TRBV6-5	TRBJ2-1	.	CASSMDTFSYNEQFF	TGTGCCAGCAGCATGGACACATTCTCCTACAATGAGCAGTTCTTC
12	.	TRBV3-1/TRBV3-2	TRBJ1-6	.	CASSPRGSPLHF	TGTGCCAGCAGCCCTAGGGGTTCACCCCTCCACTTT
14	few	TRBV5-1	TRBJ1-1	.	CASSLTAMNTEAFF	TGCGCCAGCAGCTTGACAGCCATGAACACTGAAGCTTTCTTT
15	.	TRBV24-1	TRBJ2-5	.	CATSDLADLKETQYF	TGTGCCACCAGTGATTTGGCGGACCTTAAAGAGACCCAGTACTTC
13	.	TRBV10-3	TRBJ1-2	.	CAISGQGPYGYTF	TGTGCCATCAGTGGGCAGGGACCCTATGGCTACACCTTC
16	.	TRBV2	TRBJ1-6	.	CASRDTVTGLNSPLHF	TGTGCCAGCAGAGATACTGTGACGGGCCTTAATTCACCCCTCCACTTT
14	.	TRBV7-8	TRBJ1-1	.	CASSLHPARTEAFF	TGTGCCAGCAGCCTTCACCCCGCCCGCACTGAAGCTTTCTTT
14	.	TRBV9	TRBJ2-5	.	CASSPSSSQETQYF	TGTGCCAGCAGCCCCAGCTCCTCCCAAGAGACCCAGTACTTC
15	.	TRBV5-1	TRBJ2-2	TRBD2	CASSSTGTTAGELFF	TGCGCCAGCAGCTCCACCGGGACTACGGCCGGGGAGCTGTTTTTT
13	.	TRBV6-5	TRBJ1-4	.	CASTLAGGEKLFF	TGTGCCAGCACTCTCGCAGGTGGTGAAAAACTGTTTTTT
13	few	TRBV6-5	TRBJ1-6	.	CASWTQPSSPLHF	TGTGCCAGCTGGACCCAACCCAGTTCACCCCTCCACTTT
20	.	TRBV23-1	TRBJ1-6	.	CASSQRVQDTTFRGNSPLHF	TGCGCCAGCAGTCAACGGGTCCAGGACACTACCTTTCGGGGTAATTCACCCCTCCACTTT
14	.	TRBV9	TRBJ2-3	.	CASSPFGATDTQYF	TGTGCCAGCAGCCCCTTCGGAGCCACAGATACGCAGTATTTT
13	few	TRBV10-2	TRBJ1-3	.	CASTWDSGNTIYF	TGCGCCAGCACTTGGGACTCTGGAAACACCATATATTTT
11	.	TRBV28	TRBJ1-1	.	CASRDSTEAFF	TGTGCCAGCAGAGATAGCACTGAAGCTTTCTTT
13	.	TRBV30	TRBJ1-1	.	CAWSLDSHTEAFF	TGTGCCTGGAGCCTGGACAGTCACACTGAAGCTTTCTTT
14	.	TRBV28	TRBJ1-1	.	CASSDGPLRTEAFF	TGTGCCAGCAGTGACGGACCCCTGAGGACTGAAGCTTTCTTT
16	.	TRBV19	TRBJ1-2	TRBD1	CASSLPDRARSYGYTF	TGTGCCAGTAGTCTACCGGACAGGGCCAGGAGCTATGGCTACACCTTC
17	once	TRBV7-7	TRBJ2-2	TRBD1	CASSPSRGTGVAGELFF	TGTGCCAGCAGCCCGTCGCGTGGGACAGGGGTTGCCGGGGAGCTGTTTTTT
13	few	TRBV2	TRBJ1-2	.	CASSESRGYGYTF	TGTGCCAGCAGTGAAAGCAGGGGCTATGGCTACACCTTC
14	.	TRBV12-5	TRBJ1-1	TRBD1	CASRRQGLNTEAFF	TGTGCTAGTAGGAGACAGGGACTGAACACTGAAGCTTTCTTT
14	few	TRBV20-1	TRBJ1-1	.	CSASRTSGNTEAFF	TGCAGTGCTAGTCGGACTTCCGGGAACACTGAAGCTTTCTTT
13	.	TRBV2	TRBJ1-5	.	CATAGGRDQPQHF	TGTGCCACGGCTGGGGGGAGGGATCAGCCCCAGCATTTT
14	.	TRBV5-1	TRBJ1-2	.	CASSWDPANYGYTF	TGCGCCAGCAGCTGGGACCCGGCTAACTATGGCTACACCTTC
14	few	TRBV7-9	TRBJ1-1	.	CASSLFQGRAEAFF	TGTGCCAGCAGCTTATTTCAGGGACGGGCTGAAGCTTTCTTT
16	.	TRBV7-6	TRBJ2-2	.	CASTSGRTSNTGELFF	TGTGCCAGCACGTCCGGACGGACTTCGAACACCGGGGAGCTGTTTTTT
12	.	TRBV3-1/TRBV3-2	TRBJ2-5	.	CASSQVQETQYF	TGTGCCAGCAGCCAAGTGCAAGAGACCCAGTACTTC